This T cell receptor beta chain derives from a study of T cell repertoires in cytomegalovirus infection. This clonotype was counted ten times or more. The antigen is not known. The germline V gene encodes CDR1 SGHRS and CDR2 YFSETQ. The V gene lost 3 bases and the J gene lost 0 bases, with 10 bases spanning the gap. The CDR3 consists of 15 residues. One entry per CDR3 protein, called by TCRdb with MiXCR from the reads. The sample carries more than 55,000 distinct CDR3 sequences, 20% to 25% recorded once. The sequenced sample was CD8+ T cells from cultured PBMCs, obtained from culture after CMV antigen stimulation. The V call is TRBV5-1, the J call TRBJ2-1; D unclear. The clonotype was recovered from a human donor in good health (CMV status not recorded). Some clones in this sample may be carry-over from other donors' samples. The CDR3 reads CASSSTTSSYNEQFF. CDR3 DNA: TGCGCCAGCAGCTCGACGACGAGCTCCTACAATGAGCAGTTCTTC. The whole variable domain, remainder taken from reference TRBV5-1 and TRBJ2-1, is KAGVTQTPRYLIKTRGQQVTLSCSPISGHRSVSWYQQTPGQGLQFLFEYFSETQRNKGNFPGRFSGRQFSNSRSEMNVSTLELGDSALYLCASSSTTSSYNEQFFGPGTRLTVL.